The T cell receptor (beta chain) described here comes from a study of CD8 T cells in ankylosing spondylitis. Study-level results: Reportedly, significant enrichment of disease-linked clones occurred in matched ankylosing spondylitis synovial fluid. The disease-linked clones had a CD8+ phenotype and low blood frequencies.

This CDR3 has 13 amino acids. V dropped 0 bases and J dropped 11 bases, with 10 bases sitting between them. CDR1 is SGHVS, CDR2 FNYEAQ, per germline. Details on this clonotype: The antigen is unknown.

It was by quantitative 5'-RACE with molecular barcodes that TCR beta libraries were made. Each CDR3 protein is one row after TCRdb ran MiXCR on the 5' RACE reads. The sample yields approximately 140,000 distinct CDR3 sequences, 6.5% to 8.5% seen once. This chain connects TRBV7-6 to TRBJ2-2; weak D call: TRBD1 (6 bases). Sequencing used synovial fluid, either unsorted or a sorted T cell fraction (not recorded which). The source is a male donor with ankylosing spondylitis. The CDR3 DNA reads as TGTGCCAGCAGCTTAGCGTGGGGACAAGAGCTGTTTTTT. Translation: CASSLAWGQELFF.